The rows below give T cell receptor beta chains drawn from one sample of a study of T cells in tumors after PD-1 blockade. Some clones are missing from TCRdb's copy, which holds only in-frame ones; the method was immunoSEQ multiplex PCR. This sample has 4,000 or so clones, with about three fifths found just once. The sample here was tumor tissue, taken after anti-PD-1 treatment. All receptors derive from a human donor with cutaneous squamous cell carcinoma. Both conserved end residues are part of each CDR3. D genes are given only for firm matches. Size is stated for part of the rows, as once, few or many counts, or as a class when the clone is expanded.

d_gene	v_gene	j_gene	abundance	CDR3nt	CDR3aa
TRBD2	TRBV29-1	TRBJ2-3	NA	TGCAGCGTAGGCGGGGGACTCACAGATACGCAGTATTTT	CSVGGGLTDTQYF
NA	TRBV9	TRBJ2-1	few	TGTGCCAGCAGCGCGGGGGGCGGGTTTCAGTTCTTC	CASSAGGGFQFF
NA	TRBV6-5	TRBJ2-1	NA	TGTGCCAGCAGTTACTCAAGGGGATCCACCTACAATGAGCAGTTCTTC	CASSYSRGSTYNEQFF
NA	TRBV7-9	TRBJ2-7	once	TGTGCCAGCAGCTTAACGGGGACCTACGAGCAGTACTTC	CASSLTGTYEQYF
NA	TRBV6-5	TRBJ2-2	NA	TGTGCCAGCAGTTACTCGAGGCGCGGGGAGCTGTTTTTT	CASSYSRRGELFF
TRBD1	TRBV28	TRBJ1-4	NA	TGTGCCAGCAGTACGGGACAGATTAATGAAAAACTGTTTTTT	CASSTGQINEKLFF
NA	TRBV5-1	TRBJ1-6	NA	TGCGCCAGCAGCCCAGACTCAAATCCTAATTCACCCCTCCACTTT	CASSPDSNPNSPLHF
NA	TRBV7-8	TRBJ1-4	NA	TGTGCCAGCAGCCCGACCAGGGGAACTAATGAAAAACTGTTTTTT	CASSPTRGTNEKLFF
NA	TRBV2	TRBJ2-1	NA	TGTGCCAGCAGTGAGTACGTTGGAGAAGAGCAGTTCTTC	CASSEYVGEEQFF
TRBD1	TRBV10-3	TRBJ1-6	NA	TGTGCCACCCAGGGGGGGGACTATAATTCACCCCTCCACTTT	CATQGGDYNSPLHF
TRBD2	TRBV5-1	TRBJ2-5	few	TGCGCCAGCAGCTTGGAGAGCGGGGGGGCCTATGAGACCCAGTACTTC	CASSLESGGAYETQYF
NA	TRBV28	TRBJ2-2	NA	TGTGCCTCCTTTGAGGGGTCCGGGGAGCTGTTTTTT	CASFEGSGELFF
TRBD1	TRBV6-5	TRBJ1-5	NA	TGTGCCAGCAGGGGGGGACAGGGGGGCGGTCAGCCCCAGCATTTT	CASRGGQGGGQPQHF
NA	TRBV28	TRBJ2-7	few	TGTGCCAGCAGTTTGCTTGGCGAGCAGTACTTC	CASSLLGEQYF
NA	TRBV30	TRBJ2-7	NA	TGTGCCTGGAGCCGAGGGACGGACTACGAGCAGTACTTC	CAWSRGTDYEQYF
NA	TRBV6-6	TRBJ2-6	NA	TGTGCCAGCAGTTACGGGGGACGGGAGGGGGCCAACGTCCTGACTTTC	CASSYGGREGANVLTF
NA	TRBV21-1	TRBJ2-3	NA	TGTGCCAGCAGCAAAGAGACCCCGGGAGGTGCAGATACGCAGTATTTT	CASSKETPGGADTQYF
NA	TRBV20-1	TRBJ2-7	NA	TGCAGTGCCGAACGGGTGAACGAGCAGTACTTC	CSAERVNEQYF
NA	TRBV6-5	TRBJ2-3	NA	TGTGCCAGCATGAGGGACCGCACAGATACGCAGTATTTT	CASMRDRTDTQYF
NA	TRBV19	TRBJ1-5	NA	TGTGCCAGTAGTGACAGAATCAATCAGCCCCAGCATTTT	CASSDRINQPQHF
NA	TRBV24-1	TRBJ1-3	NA	TGTGCCACCCGAGGGGGGCCGACCTCTGGAAACACCATATATTTT	CATRGGPTSGNTIYF
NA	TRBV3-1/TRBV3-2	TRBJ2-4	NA	TGTGCCAGCAGCCAAAAAACAGGGATGGGGGCCAAAAACATTCAGTACTTC	CASSQKTGMGAKNIQYF
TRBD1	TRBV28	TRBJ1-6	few	TGTGCCAGCAGTCCCGGACAGGGCAATTCACCCCTCCACTTT	CASSPGQGNSPLHF
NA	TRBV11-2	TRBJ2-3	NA	TGTGCCAGCAGCTTAGCGGCATCTAGCACAGATACGCAGTATTTT	CASSLAASSTDTQYF
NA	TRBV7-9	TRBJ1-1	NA	TGTGCCAGCAGCCAACAGGGAGGGGCCACTGAAGCTTTCTTT	CASSQQGGATEAFF
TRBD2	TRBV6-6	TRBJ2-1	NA	TGTGCCAGCAGCCTCCTCTCTAGCGGGGGCTACAATGAGCAGTTCTTC	CASSLLSSGGYNEQFF
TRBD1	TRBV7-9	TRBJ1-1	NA	TGTGCCAGCAGCTTGGGAATGACAGGGCCCACCACTGAAGCTTTCTTT	CASSLGMTGPTTEAFF
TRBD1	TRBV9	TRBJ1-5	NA	TGTGCCAGCAGCGCGGGACAGGGTTGGGTAGAGCCCCAGCATTTT	CASSAGQGWVEPQHF
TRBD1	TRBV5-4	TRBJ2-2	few	TGTGCCAGCAGCGCGAAACAGGGGTCCACCGGGGAGCTGTTTTTT	CASSAKQGSTGELFF
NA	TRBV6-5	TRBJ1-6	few	TGTGCCAGCAGTTATGGGTACCCACCCCTCCACTTT	CASSYGYPPLHF
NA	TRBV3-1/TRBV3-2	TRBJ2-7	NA	TGTGCCAGCAGCCACGGGTCCTACGAGCAGTACTTC	CASSHGSYEQYF
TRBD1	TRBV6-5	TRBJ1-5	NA	TGTGCCAGCAGTTACTCGACAGGGGGCAATCAGCCCCAGCATTTT	CASSYSTGGNQPQHF
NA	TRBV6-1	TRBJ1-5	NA	TGTGCCAGCAGTGAATTCCCAGGAAGCAATCAGCCCCAGCATTTT	CASSEFPGSNQPQHF
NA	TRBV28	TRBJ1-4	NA	TGTGCCAGCAGTTTAGCGGAATACTCTAATGAAAAACTGTTTTTT	CASSLAEYSNEKLFF
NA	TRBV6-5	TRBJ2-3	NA	TGTGCCAGCAGCCCGGGGCACACAGATACGCAGTATTTT	CASSPGHTDTQYF
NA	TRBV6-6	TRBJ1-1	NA	TGTGCCAGCAGCGCCGGCCGCAGCGAGAACACTGAAGCTTTCTTT	CASSAGRSENTEAFF
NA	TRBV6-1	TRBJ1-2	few	TGTGCCAGCAGTGAAGCAGGGGATTCGTTCAAGGGCTACACCTTC	CASSEAGDSFKGYTF
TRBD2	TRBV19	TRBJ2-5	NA	TGTGCCAGTAGTACCTCACTAGCGGGGGGTGCGGAGACCCAGTACTTC	CASSTSLAGGAETQYF
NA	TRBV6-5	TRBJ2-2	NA	TGTGCCAGCAGTTACTCTTCTCAGGGGAGCACCGGGGAGCTGTTTTTT	CASSYSSQGSTGELFF
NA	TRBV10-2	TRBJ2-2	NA	TGCGCCAGCAGTGAGCCCGGTACGAGGTTAGGACCCGGGGAGCTGTTTTTT	CASSEPGTRLGPGELFF
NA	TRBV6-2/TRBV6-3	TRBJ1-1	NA	TGTGCCAGCAGCGGATACGACAGAAACACTGAAGCTTTCTTT	CASSGYDRNTEAFF
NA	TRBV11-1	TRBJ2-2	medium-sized	TGTGCCAGCAGCTTAGGGGGCCCCGGGGAGCTGTTTTTT	CASSLGGPGELFF
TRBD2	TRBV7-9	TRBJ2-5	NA	TGTGCCAGCAGGATCTCTAGCCCTACTAGCGTTGTAGGGGAAGAGACCCAGTACTTC	CASRISSPTSVVGEETQYF
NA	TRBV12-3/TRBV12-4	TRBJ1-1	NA	TGTGCCAGCAGTTTTGACCCCGGGGCTCGAGCTTTCTTT	CASSFDPGARAFF
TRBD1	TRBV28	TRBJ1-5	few	TGTGCCAGCAGATCGACAGGGGGCGGTCAGCCCCAGCATTTT	CASRSTGGGQPQHF
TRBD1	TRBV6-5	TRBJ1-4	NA	TGTGCCAGCCTGGGTGTTGGGACAGGGAATGAAAAACTGTTTTTT	CASLGVGTGNEKLFF
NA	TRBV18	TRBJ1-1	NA	TGTGCCAGCTCACCTCCCGATCTATCAGGGCTTTTTGACGCTTTCTTT	CASSPPDLSGLFDAFF
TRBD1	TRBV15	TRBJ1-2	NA	TGTGCCACCAGCAGGGACAGGGTGGGCTATGGCTACACCTTC	CATSRDRVGYGYTF
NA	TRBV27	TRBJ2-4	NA	TGTGCCAGCCAAAGAAGGGGGATAGAGTACTTC	CASQRRGIEYF